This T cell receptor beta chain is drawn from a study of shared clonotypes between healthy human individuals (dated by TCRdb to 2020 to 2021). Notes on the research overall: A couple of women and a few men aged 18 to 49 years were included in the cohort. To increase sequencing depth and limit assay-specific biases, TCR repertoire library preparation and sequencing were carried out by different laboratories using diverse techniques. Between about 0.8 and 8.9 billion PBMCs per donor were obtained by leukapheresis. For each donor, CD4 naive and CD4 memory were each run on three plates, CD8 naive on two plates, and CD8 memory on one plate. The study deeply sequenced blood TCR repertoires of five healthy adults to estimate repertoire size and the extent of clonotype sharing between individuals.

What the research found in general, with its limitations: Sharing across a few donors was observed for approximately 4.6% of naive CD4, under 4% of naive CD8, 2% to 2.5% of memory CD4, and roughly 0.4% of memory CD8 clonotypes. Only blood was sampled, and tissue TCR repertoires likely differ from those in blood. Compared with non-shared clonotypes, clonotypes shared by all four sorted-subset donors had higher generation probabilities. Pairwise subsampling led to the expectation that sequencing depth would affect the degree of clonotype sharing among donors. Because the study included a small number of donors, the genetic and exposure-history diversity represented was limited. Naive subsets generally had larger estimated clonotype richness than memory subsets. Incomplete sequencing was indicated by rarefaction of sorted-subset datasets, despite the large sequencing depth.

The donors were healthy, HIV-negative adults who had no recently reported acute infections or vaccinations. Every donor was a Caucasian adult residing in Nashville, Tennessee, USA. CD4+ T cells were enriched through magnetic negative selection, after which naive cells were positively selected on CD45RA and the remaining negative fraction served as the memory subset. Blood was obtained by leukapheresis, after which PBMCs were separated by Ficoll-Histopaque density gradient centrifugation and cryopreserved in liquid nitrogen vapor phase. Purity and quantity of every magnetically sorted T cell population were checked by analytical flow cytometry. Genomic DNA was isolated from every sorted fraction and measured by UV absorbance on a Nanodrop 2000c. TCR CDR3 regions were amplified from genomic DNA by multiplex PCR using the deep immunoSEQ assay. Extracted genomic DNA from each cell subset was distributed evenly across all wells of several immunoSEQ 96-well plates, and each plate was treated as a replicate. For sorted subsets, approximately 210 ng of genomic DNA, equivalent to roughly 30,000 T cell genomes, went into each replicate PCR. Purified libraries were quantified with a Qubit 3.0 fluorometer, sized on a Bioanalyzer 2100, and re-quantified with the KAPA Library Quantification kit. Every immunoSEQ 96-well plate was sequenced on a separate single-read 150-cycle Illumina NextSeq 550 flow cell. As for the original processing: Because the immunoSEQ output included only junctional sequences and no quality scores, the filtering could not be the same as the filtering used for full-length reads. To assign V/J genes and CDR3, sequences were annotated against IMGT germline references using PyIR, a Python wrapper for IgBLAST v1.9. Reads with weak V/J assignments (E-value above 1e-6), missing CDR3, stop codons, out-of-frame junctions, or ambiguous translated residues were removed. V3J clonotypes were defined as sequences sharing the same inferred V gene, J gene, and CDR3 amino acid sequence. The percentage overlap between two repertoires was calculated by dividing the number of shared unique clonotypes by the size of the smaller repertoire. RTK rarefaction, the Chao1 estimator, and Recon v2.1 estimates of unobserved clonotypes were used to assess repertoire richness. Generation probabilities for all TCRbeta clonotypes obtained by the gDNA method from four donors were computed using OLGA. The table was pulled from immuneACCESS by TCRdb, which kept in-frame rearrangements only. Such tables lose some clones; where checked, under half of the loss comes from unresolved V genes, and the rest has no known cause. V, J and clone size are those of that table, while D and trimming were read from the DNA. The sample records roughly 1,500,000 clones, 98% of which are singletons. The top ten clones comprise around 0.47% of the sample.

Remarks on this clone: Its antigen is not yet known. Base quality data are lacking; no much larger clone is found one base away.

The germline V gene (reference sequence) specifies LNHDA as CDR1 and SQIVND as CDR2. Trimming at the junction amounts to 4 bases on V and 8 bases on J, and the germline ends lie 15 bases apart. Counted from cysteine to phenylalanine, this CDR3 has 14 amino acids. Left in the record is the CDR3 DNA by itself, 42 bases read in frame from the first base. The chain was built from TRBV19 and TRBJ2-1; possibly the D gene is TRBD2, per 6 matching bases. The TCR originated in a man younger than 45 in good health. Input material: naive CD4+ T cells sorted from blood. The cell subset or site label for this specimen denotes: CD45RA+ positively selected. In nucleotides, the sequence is TGTGCCAGTAGTAGGCGGGGAAGGGACGATGAGCAGTTCTTC. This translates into CASSRRGRDDEQFF.